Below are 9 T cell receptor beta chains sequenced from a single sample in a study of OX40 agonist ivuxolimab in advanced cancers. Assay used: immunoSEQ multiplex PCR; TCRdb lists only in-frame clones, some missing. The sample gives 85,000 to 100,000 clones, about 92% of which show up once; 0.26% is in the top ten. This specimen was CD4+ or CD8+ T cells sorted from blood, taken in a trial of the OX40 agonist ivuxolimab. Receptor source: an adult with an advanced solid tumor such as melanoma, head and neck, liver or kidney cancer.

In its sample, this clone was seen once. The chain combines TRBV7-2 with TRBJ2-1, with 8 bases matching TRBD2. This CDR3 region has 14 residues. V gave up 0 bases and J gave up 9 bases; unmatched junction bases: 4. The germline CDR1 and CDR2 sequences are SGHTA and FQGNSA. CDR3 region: CASSLASGSPEQFF. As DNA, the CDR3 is TGTGCCAGCAGCTTAGCAAGCGGGAGCCCTGAGCAGTTCTTC.

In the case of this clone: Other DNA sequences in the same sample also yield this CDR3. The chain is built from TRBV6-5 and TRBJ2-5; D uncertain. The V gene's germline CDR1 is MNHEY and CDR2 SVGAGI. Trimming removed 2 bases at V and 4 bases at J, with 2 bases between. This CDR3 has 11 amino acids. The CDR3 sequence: CASSYGETQYF. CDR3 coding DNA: TGTGCCAGCAGTTACGGAGAGACCCAGTACTTC.

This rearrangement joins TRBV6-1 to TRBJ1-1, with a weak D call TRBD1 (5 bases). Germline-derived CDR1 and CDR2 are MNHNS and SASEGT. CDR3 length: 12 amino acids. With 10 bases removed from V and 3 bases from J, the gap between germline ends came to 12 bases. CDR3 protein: CATQGSYTEAFF. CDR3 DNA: TGTGCCACCCAGGGATCATACACTGAAGCTTTCTTT.

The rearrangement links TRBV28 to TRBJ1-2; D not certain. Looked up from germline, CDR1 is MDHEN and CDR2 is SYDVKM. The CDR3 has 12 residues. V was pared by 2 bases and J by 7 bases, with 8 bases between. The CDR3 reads CASSLPRGGYTF. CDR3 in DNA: TGTGCCAGCAGTTTACCCCGAGGTGGCTACACCTTC.

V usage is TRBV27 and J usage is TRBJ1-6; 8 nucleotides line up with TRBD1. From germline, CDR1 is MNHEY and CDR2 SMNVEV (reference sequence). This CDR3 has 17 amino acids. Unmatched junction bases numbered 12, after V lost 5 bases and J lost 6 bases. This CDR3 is CASSTLGGQGSNSPLHF. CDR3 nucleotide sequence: TGTGCCAGCAGTACCCTCGGAGGACAGGGAAGTAATTCACCCCTCCACTTT.

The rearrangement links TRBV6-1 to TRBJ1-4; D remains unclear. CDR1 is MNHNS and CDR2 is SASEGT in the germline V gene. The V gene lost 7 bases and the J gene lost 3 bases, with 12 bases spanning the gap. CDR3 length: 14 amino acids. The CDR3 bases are TGTGCCAGCACCGAAGTTCTTTCTAATGAAAAACTGTTTTTT. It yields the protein CASTEVLSNEKLFF.

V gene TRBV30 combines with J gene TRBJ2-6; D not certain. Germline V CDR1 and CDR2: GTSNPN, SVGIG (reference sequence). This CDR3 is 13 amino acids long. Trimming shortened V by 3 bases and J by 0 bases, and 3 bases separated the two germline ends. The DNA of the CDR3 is TGTGCCTGGAGGTTCTCTGGGGCCAACGTCCTGACTTTC. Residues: CAWRFSGANVLTF.

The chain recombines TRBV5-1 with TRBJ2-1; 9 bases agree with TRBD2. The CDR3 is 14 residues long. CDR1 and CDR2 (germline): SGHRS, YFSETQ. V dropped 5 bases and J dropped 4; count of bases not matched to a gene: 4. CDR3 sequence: CASSRSGGYNEQFF. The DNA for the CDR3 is TGCGCCAGCAGTCGTAGCGGGGGTTACAATGAGCAGTTCTTC.

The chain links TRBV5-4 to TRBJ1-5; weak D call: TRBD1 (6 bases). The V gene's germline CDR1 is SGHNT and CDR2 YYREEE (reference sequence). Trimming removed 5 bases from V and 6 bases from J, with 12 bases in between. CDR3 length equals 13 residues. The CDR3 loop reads CASSREGGQPQHF. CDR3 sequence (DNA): TGTGCCAGCAGTCGGGAGGGGGGTCAGCCCCAGCATTTT.